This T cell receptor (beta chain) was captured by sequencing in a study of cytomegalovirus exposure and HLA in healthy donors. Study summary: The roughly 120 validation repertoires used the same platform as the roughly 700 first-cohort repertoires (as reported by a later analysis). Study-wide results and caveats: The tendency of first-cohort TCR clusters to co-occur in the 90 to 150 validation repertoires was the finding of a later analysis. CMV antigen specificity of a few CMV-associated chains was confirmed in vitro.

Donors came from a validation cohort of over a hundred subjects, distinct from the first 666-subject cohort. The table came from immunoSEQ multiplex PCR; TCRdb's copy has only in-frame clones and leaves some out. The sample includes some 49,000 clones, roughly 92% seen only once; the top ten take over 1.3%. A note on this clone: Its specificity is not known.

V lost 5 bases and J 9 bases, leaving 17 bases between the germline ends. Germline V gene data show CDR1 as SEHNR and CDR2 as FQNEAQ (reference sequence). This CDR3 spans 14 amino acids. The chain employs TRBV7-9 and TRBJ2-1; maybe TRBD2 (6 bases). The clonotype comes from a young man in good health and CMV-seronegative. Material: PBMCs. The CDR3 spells CASSPFGSSIEQFF. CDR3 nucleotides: TGTGCCAGCAGCCCCTTCGGGAGTTCGATTGAGCAGTTCTTC.